This TCR beta chain was retrieved from a study of human T cells and chemical hapten exposure. This CDR3 has 16 residues. The V gene's germline CDR1 is MRHNA and CDR2 SNTAGT. Deletions cut 4 bases from V and 9 bases from J, with 22 bases between. Broader study findings: Expanded TCRs clustered into significantly more large CDR3 similarity groups than controls, the analysis revealed. The study found that DPC sensitization did not change TCRs above 1 in 1000 frequency.

Time point described: patch test 1, 2 weeks after DPC sensitization. Treatment indicated: therapeutic diphenylcyclopropenone sensitization with weekly scalp DPC. In TCRdb, the RACE reads were re-called with MiXCR into one record per CDR3 protein. The sample lists roughly 180,000 distinct CDR3 sequences, roughly 14% occurring once. Notes on this clonotype: The antigen is unknown.

Sample: whole blood, taken in connection with sensitization to the hapten diphenylcyclopropenone (DPC). The receptor was isolated from a woman aged 25-40 years with alopecia areata. Some clones in this sample may be carry-over from other donors' samples. The chain is built from TRBV6-4 and TRBJ2-1; D call uncertain. In DNA form, the CDR3 reads TGTGCCAGCAGTGTACGCCCGGTGAACGTCCCATCTGAGCAGTTCTTC. This encodes CASSVRPVNVPSEQFF.